The 6 T cell receptor beta chains below come from one sample, sequenced in a study of T cell repertoires in cytomegalovirus infection. A single record per CDR3 protein comes from TCRdb applying MiXCR to the reads. The repertoire holds roughly 150,000 distinct CDR3 sequences, with about a fifth as singletons. For these TCRs, the target antigens are not known. The source was CD8+ T cells from cultured PBMCs, collected from culture after CMV antigen stimulation. These receptors originate from a human donor in good health (CMV status not recorded). Some clones in this sample may be carry-over from other donors' samples.

This chain links TRBV7-2 with TRBJ2-3; TRBD2 matches 15 bases. This CDR3 spans 17 amino acids. CDR1 is SGHTA and CDR2 is FQGNSA in the germline V gene. V gave up 5 bases and J gave up 3 bases; unmatched junction bases: 6. The CDR3 bases are TGTGCCAGCAGCCCCGGACTAGCGGGGGGGCGGACAGATACGCAGTATTTT. Translation: CASSPGLAGGRTDTQYF.

Sample share makes this clonotype medium-sized. This rearrangement joins TRBV7-8 to TRBJ2-3, with 7 bases lining up with TRBD2. CDR1 is SGHVS, CDR2 FQNEAQ, per germline. Losses at the gene ends were 8 bases for V and 5 bases for J; bases not matched to a gene: 10. The CDR3 covers 14 residues. CDR3 residues: CASRGGDTRDTQYF. The CDR3 region has the DNA TGTGCCAGCCGCGGGGGAGACACACGAGATACGCAGTATTTT.

Only a few counts were recorded for this clonotype. J is TRBJ2-3 and V is TRBV13; D is ambiguous. Germline V gene sequence: CDR1 PRHDT, CDR2 FYEKMQ (reference sequence). Trimming pared 5 bases from V and 1 base from J, leaving 4 bases between. CDR3 size: 12 residues. The CDR3 nucleotides are TGTGCCAGCAGCAAGGGCACAGATACGCAGTATTTT. Translated, it gives CASSKGTDTQYF. Filled out from reference TRBV13 and TRBJ2-3, the complete variable domain reads AAGVIQSPRHLIKEKRETATLKCYPIPRHDTVYWYQQGPGQDPQFLISFYEKMQSDKGSIPDRFSAQQFSDYHSELNMSSLELGDSALYFCASSKGTDTQYFGPGTRLTVL.

The chain combines TRBV7-9 with TRBJ1-3; 9 bases are shared with TRBD1. This CDR3 region has 15 residues. V was pared by 6 bases and J by 5 bases, with 8 bases of the junction left unmatched. Germline V gene sequence: CDR1 SEHNR, CDR2 FQNEAQ (reference sequence). CDR3 region: CASRYPGQGRNTIYF. DNA of the CDR3: TGTGCCAGCAGGTATCCGGGACAGGGCCGAAACACCATATATTTT. Together with reference TRBV7-9 and TRBJ1-3, the CDR3 gives the full variable domain: DTGVSQNPRHKITKRGQNVTFRCDPISEHNRLYWYRQTLGQGPEFLTYFQNEAQLEKSRLLSDRFSAERPKGSFSTLEIQRTEQGDSAMYLCASRYPGQGRNTIYFGEGSWLTVV.

This clonotype was observed a few times. CDR3 sequence: CASSYPDRPYEQYF. CDR3 coding DNA: TGTGCCAGCAGCTACCCCGACCGACCCTACGAGCAGTACTTC. V is TRBV7-8 and J is TRBJ2-7, with D unresolved. CDR3 size: 14 residues. Germline V lookup: CDR1 SGHVS, CDR2 FQNEAQ. V was clipped by 4 bases and J by 2 bases, with 12 bases between them. The whole variable domain, remainder taken from reference TRBV7-8 and TRBJ2-7, is GAGVSQSPRYKVAKRGQDVALRCDPISGHVSLFWYQQALGQGPEFLTYFQNEAQLDKSGLPSDRFFAERPEGSVSTLKIQRTQQEDSAVYLCASSYPDRPYEQYFGPGTRLTVT.

This clonotype turned up a few times. The V gene is TRBV4-3, the J gene TRBJ1-4; 8 bases are a match to TRBD1. Trimming removed 0 bases from V and 7 bases from J; junction bases left unmatched: 10. The CDR3 runs to 17 residues. The germline V gene has CDR1 LGHNA and CDR2 YSLEER. The CDR3 nucleotides are TGCGCCAGCAGCCAAGAAGTGGTGACTGGGACAGGTGAAAAACTGTTTTTT. Protein: CASSQEVVTGTGEKLFF.